This entry is about one T cell receptor (beta chain). These data originate in a study of STAT5B mutations in CD4+ large granular lymphocyte leukemia. This was a survey-level run. The method was immunoSEQ multiplex PCR; TCRdb's version includes in-frame clones alone and lacks a portion of them. The table includes under 55,000 clones, approximately 86% detected once. The CDR3 is 16 residues long. Trimming took 0 bases from V and 4 from J; bases not matched to a gene: 7. The germline gives CDR1 SGHNT, CDR2 YYREEE (reference sequence). This TCR derives from a human donor in good health. V is TRBV5-4 and J is TRBJ2-5; the match to TRBD2 covers 9 bases. Sequenced material: CD4+ T cells from blood buffy coats. The CDR3 loop is CASSLGVAGARETQYF. The DNA of the CDR3 is TGTGCCAGCAGCTTGGGGGTAGCGGGAGCAAGAGAGACCCAGTACTTC.